The 10 T cell receptor beta chains below come from one sample, sequenced in a study of shared clonotypes between healthy human individuals. Selected positively for CCR7 and CD45RO-negative, naive CD8 cells excluded terminally differentiated effector memory CD45RA+ cells. Method: immunoSEQ multiplex PCR; TCRdb's copy keeps in-frame clones and lacks some. Here the sample spans some 2.1 million clones, roughly 94% being singletons. The specimen sequenced was naive CD8+ T cells sorted from blood. The receptors originated from a young man in good health.

Points on this clone: This CDR3 is also generated by other DNA sequences in the sample. The chain links TRBV4-1 to TRBJ2-2, with 7 bases lining up with TRBD2. CDR3 length equals 14 residues. Unmatched junction bases numbered 1, after V lost 0 bases and J lost 6 bases. Per germline, CDR1 MGHRA and CDR2 YSYEKL. The CDR3 spells CASSQEGGAGELFF. CDR3 DNA sequence: TGCGCCAGCAGCCAAGAGGGAGGGGCCGGGGAGCTGTTTTTT.

This clone was picked up one time. V and J are TRBV5-6 and TRBJ2-1; either TRBD1 or TRBD2 may supply D (6 bases each). The CDR3 loop spans 16 amino acids. Trimming pared 4 bases from V and 3 bases from J, leaving 17 bases between. Per the germline V gene, CDR1 is SGHDT and CDR2 is YYEEEE. CDR3 DNA: TGTGCCAGCAGCCCTGGGGGGCCCCTCAACTACAATGAGCAGTTCTTC. Translating gives CASSPGGPLNYNEQFF.

The chain joins TRBV14 to TRBJ1-2; D call uncertain. In germline, CDR1 is SGHDN, CDR2 FVKESK. The CDR3 is made up of 16 amino acids. Trimming took 2 bases from V and 3 from J, leaving 16 bases between them. CDR3 sequence reads: CASSQLEDQVDYGYTF. For the CDR3, the DNA is TGTGCCAGCAGCCAATTGGAGGACCAAGTGGACTATGGCTACACCTTC.

The gene calls are TRBV27 and TRBJ2-3, with D possibly matching TRBD1 (5 bases). Trimming removed 2 bases at V and 2 bases at J, with 5 bases between. There are 13 residues in the CDR3. Germline V gene sequence: CDR1 MNHEY, CDR2 SMNVEV (reference sequence). The CDR3 protein is CASSLGATDTQYF. CDR3 DNA sequence: TGTGCCAGCAGTTTAGGGGCCACAGATACGCAGTATTTT.

This chain uses TRBV4-3 with TRBJ2-7, with 11 bases aligning to TRBD2. V was clipped by 3 bases and J by 4 bases; unmatched bases: 5. This CDR3 has 15 residues. CDR1 LGHNA and CDR2 YSLEER come from the germline V gene. DNA of the CDR3: TGCGCCAGCAGCCAGGTAGCGGGAGGGGCTTACGAGCAGTACTTC. This sequence encodes CASSQVAGGAYEQYF.

The chain recombines TRBV9 with TRBJ2-7; D gene ambiguous. From germline, CDR1 is SGDLS and CDR2 YYNGEE. Trimming took off 0 bases at V and 5 bases at J, with 15 bases between the two ends. This CDR3 is 15 amino acids long. Here the CDR3 DNA reads TGTGCCAGCAGCGTAGAAACAGTGCCGAGCAACGAGCAGTACTTC. This codes for CASSVETVPSNEQYF. The variable domain in full, completed from reference TRBV9 and TRBJ2-7, reads DSGVTQTPKHLITATGQRVTLRCSPRSGDLSVYWYQQSLDQGLQFLIQYYNGEERAKGNILERFSAQQFPDLHSELNLSSLELGDSALYFCASSVETVPSNEQYFGPGTRLTVT.

This clone showed up just once. In nucleotides, the CDR3 is TGTGCCAGCAGTTACTCGCTCTACGAGCAGTACTTC. Encoded protein: CASSYSLYEQYF. The rearrangement uses TRBV6-6 and TRBJ2-7; D is unresolved. Trimming took off 0 bases at V and 3 bases at J, with 3 bases between the two ends. CDR3 size: 12 residues. Germline loops: CDR1 MNHNY, CDR2 SVGAGI (reference sequence).

The CDR3 nucleotides read TGCAGCCCAAAAGCGGGGCCCTACAATGAGCAGTTCTTC. This encodes CSPKAGPYNEQFF. The gene calls are TRBV29-1 and TRBJ2-1; the match to TRBD2 covers 7 bases. The CDR3 runs to 13 residues. Looked up from germline, CDR1 is SQVTM and CDR2 is ANQGSEA. Trimming at V came to 8 bases and at J to 2 bases, leaving 6 bases not matched to a gene.

The genes are TRBV7-2 and TRBJ2-7, with 9 bases matching TRBD2. The J segment lost 7 bases and the V segment lost 6 bases, leaving 10 bases of the junction unmatched. The CDR3 consists of 14 residues. Germline assignment: CDR1 SGHTA and CDR2 FQGNSA. The CDR3 coding sequence is TGTGCCAGCAGTCCCGGGACTAGCAGGAAGGAGCAGTACTTC. It codes for CASSPGTSRKEQYF.

Of note for this clone: The same CDR3 can be traced to other DNA sequences in this sample. CDR3 protein: CASSLAGGPYEQYF. The DNA of the CDR3 is TGTGCCAGCAGCTTAGCGGGAGGCCCCTACGAGCAGTACTTC. This chain uses TRBV13 with TRBJ2-7, with 7 nucleotides matching TRBD2. The CDR3 runs 14 residues. From germline, CDR1 is PRHDT and CDR2 FYEKMQ (reference sequence). The V and J ends lost 1 base and 2 bases, in that order; junction bases with no gene match: 2.